The clone carrying this T cell receptor (beta chain) was seen once. Antigen unknown. Other DNA sequences of this sample code for an identical CDR3. The V gene's germline CDR1 is MDHEN and CDR2 SYDVKM. The V and J ends lost 8 bases and 6 bases respectively, with 8 bases between them. The CDR3 length is 10 residues. This entry belongs to a study of cytotoxic CD8 clonotypes in ibrutinib-treated CLL. Overall study: Responses: roughly 25 partial, 2 complete; after median roughly 68 months, about 15 stayed remitted, around twelve progressed.

The method was immunoSEQ multiplex PCR; TCRdb's version includes in-frame clones alone and lacks a portion of them. The sample includes some 80,000 clones, around 79% of them seen just once. Study-wide points: Whereas clonality rose at ibrutinib response, it declined toward baseline at progression. There were differences in sampling times between sustained-remission and progressing patients.

The receptor was derived from a human donor with chronic lymphocytic leukemia. The source was PBMCs, collected after 12 months of ibrutinib treatment. The chain recombines TRBV28 with TRBJ2-7; D uncertain. Written as DNA, the CDR3 is TGTGCCAGCGGCCTGGGCGAGCAGTACTTC. Translated, it gives CASGLGEQYF. Variable domain in full (rest from reference TRBV28 and TRBJ2-7): DVKVTQSSRYLVKRTGEKVFLECVQDMDHENMFWYRQDPGLGLRLIYFSYDVKMKEKGDIPEGYSVSREKKERFSLILESASTNQTSMYLCASGLGEQYFGPGTRLTVT.